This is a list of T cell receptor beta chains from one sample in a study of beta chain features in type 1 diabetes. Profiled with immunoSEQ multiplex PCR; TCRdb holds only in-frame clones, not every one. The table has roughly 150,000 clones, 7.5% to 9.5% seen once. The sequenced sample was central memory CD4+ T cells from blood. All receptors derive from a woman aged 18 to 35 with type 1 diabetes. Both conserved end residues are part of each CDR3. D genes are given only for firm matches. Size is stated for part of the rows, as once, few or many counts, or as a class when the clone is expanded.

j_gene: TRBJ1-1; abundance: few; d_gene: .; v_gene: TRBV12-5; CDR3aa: CASGSGTSTMNTEAFF; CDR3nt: TGTGCTAGTGGCTCCGGGACAAGTACTATGAACACTGAAGCTTTCTTT
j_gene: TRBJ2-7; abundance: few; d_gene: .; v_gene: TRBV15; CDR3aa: CATSRDSFSYEQYF; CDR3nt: TGTGCCACCAGCAGAGACTCGTTTTCCTACGAGCAGTACTTC
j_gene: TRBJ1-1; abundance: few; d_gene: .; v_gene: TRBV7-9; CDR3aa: CASSPRAWNTEAFF; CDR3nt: TGTGCCAGCAGCCCCAGGGCCTGGAACACTGAAGCTTTCTTT
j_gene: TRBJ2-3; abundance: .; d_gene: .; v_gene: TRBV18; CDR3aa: CASSQQGSTDTQYF; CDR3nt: TGTGCCAGCTCACAACAGGGTTCGACAGATACGCAGTATTTT
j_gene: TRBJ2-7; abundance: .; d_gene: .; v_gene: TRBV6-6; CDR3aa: CASTGPSYEQYF; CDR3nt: TGTGCCAGCACAGGGCCCTCCTACGAGCAGTACTTC
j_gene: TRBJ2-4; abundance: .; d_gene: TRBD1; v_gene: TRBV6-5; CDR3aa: CASSYGTAGDIQYF; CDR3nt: TGTGCCAGCAGTTACGGGACAGCCGGGGACATTCAGTACTTC
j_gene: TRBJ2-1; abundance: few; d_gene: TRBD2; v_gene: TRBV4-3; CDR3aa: CASSQESSGRSEQFF; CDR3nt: TGCGCCAGCAGCCAAGAGTCCAGCGGGAGAAGTGAGCAGTTCTTC
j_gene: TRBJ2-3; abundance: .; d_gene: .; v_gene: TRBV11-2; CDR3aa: CASSLRAGSLLVTDTQYF; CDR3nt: TGTGCCAGCAGCTTACGGGCAGGGTCCCTCCTAGTAACAGATACGCAGTATTTT
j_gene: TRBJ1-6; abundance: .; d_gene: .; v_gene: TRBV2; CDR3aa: CAIPVGRDSPLHF; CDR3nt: TGTGCCATCCCAGTTGGCCGGGATTCACCCCTCCACTTT
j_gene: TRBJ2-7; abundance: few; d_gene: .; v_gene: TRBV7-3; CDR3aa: CASSPGGGSYEQYF; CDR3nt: TGTGCCAGCAGCCCGGGAGGGGGCAGCTACGAGCAGTACTTC
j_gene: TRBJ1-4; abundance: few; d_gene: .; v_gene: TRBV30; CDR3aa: CAWSAGVATNEKLFF; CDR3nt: TGTGCCTGGAGTGCAGGGGTAGCGACTAATGAAAAACTGTTTTTT
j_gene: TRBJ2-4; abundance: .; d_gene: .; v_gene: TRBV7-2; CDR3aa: CASSLVGENIQYF; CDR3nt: TGTGCCAGCAGCTTAGTCGGGGAGAACATTCAGTACTTC
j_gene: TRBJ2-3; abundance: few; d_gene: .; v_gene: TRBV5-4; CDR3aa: CASSHESTDTQYF; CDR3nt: TGTGCCAGCAGCCACGAGAGCACAGATACGCAGTATTTT
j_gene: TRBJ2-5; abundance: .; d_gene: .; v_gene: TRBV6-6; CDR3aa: CASSLQWETQYF; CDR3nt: TGTGCCAGCAGCCTACAGTGGGAGACCCAGTACTTC
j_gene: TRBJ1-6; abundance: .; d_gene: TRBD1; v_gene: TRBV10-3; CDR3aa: CAISESGTGNSPLHF; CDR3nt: TGTGCCATCAGTGAGTCCGGGACAGGTAATTCACCCCTCCACTTT
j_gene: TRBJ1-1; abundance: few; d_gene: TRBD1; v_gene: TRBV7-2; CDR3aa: CASSLVRTGQAFF; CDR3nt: TGTGCCAGCAGCTTAGTCCGGACAGGTCAAGCTTTCTTT
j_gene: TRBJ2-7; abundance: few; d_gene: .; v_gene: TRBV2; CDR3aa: CASSPLVPYEQYF; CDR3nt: TGTGCCAGCAGTCCCCTCGTTCCCTACGAGCAGTACTTC
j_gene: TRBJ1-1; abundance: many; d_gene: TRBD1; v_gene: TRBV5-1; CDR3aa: CASTRQGALEGTEAFF; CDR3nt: TGCGCCAGCACCCGACAGGGGGCTCTTGAGGGCACTGAAGCTTTCTTT
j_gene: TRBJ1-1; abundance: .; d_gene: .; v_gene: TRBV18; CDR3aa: CASSPGRRGTEAFF; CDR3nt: TGTGCCAGCTCACCAGGGAGACGGGGGACTGAAGCTTTCTTT
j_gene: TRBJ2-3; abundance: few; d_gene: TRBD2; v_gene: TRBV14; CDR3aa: CASSQEGPRTRDTQYF; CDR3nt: TGTGCCAGCAGCCAAGAAGGCCCTCGGACTAGAGATACGCAGTATTTT
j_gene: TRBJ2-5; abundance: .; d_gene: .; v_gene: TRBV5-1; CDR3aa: CASGAPGAQETQYF; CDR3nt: TGCGCCAGCGGGGCCCCTGGCGCACAAGAGACCCAGTACTTC
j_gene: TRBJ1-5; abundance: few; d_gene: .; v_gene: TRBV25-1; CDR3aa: CASSDYGQPQHF; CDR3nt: TGTGCCAGCAGTGACTACGGTCAGCCCCAGCATTTT
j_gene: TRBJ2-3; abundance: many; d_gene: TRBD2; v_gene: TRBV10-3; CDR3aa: CAISPTSVADTQYF; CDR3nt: TGTGCCATCAGTCCGACTAGCGTAGCAGATACGCAGTATTTT
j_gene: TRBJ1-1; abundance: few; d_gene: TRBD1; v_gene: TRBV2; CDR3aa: CASSGAGGTTEAFF; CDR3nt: TGTGCCAGCAGTGGGGCAGGGGGCACCACTGAAGCTTTCTTT
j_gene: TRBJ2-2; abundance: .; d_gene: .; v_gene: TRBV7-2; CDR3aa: CASSPQTGAGELFF; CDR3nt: TGTGCCAGCAGCCCCCAGACGGGGGCCGGGGAGCTGTTTTTT
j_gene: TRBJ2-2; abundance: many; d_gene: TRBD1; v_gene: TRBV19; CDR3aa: CASSGQGGTGELFF; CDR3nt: TGTGCCAGTAGCGGACAGGGAGGAACCGGGGAGCTGTTTTTT
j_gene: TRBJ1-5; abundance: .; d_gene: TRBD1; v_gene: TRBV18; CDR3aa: CASSPTTGQGFGNQPQHF; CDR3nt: TGTGCCAGCTCACCCACGACGGGACAGGGGTTCGGCAATCAGCCCCAGCATTTT
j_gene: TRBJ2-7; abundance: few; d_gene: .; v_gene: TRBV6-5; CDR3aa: CASSYSPQPRHEQYF; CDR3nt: TGTGCCAGCAGTTACTCGCCGCAACCCAGGCACGAGCAGTACTTC
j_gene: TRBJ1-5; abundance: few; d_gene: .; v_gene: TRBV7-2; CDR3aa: CASSLAGAGNQPQHF; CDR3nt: TGTGCCAGCAGCTTAGCGGGGGCAGGGAATCAGCCCCAGCATTTT
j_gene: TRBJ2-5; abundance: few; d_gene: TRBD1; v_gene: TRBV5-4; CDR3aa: CASSPGQGGEETQYF; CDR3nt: TGTGCCAGCAGCCCGGGACAGGGAGGAGAAGAGACCCAGTACTTC
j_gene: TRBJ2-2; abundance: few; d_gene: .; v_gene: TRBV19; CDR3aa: CASPQRTPTGELFF; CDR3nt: TGTGCCAGTCCCCAAAGGACTCCTACCGGGGAGCTGTTTTTT
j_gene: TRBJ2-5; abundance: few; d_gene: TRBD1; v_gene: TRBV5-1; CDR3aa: CASSSGQGGETQYF; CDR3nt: TGCGCCAGCAGCTCCGGACAGGGGGGAGAGACCCAGTACTTC